This is a list of T cell receptor beta chains from one sample in a study of blood T cell repertoires in COVID-19. Libraries were prepared by immunoSEQ multiplex PCR; TCRdb keeps only in-frame clonotypes and omits some of them. The profile shows about 180,000 clones, roughly 83% of them singletons. Sequencing was performed on PBMCs or T cells enriched from blood (not recorded which). The origin of the receptors is a woman aged 25 to 39 who had recovered from COVID-19. Both conserved end residues are part of each CDR3. Each record gives: D gene, J gene, V gene, clone size, CDR3 DNA, CDR3 protein. The D gene is left open where the match is weak. Clone size is stated in some rows and not others, as once, few, many or a class when expanded.

d_gene: NA
j_gene: TRBJ2-1
v_gene: TRBV28
abundance: NA
CDR3nt: TGTGCCAGCAGCCTGACTACCAATGAGCAGTTCTTC
CDR3aa: CASSLTTNEQFF

d_gene: NA
j_gene: TRBJ2-1
v_gene: TRBV6-5
abundance: NA
CDR3nt: TGTGCCAGCGATGGGCCGAACTACAATGAGCAGTTCTTC
CDR3aa: CASDGPNYNEQFF

d_gene: NA
j_gene: TRBJ1-3
v_gene: TRBV18
abundance: NA
CDR3nt: TGTGCCAGCTCACTGACAGATCTCGGCTCTGGAAACACCATATATTTT
CDR3aa: CASSLTDLGSGNTIYF

d_gene: TRBD2
j_gene: TRBJ2-7
v_gene: TRBV28
abundance: NA
CDR3nt: TGTGCCAGCAGTACCCCGGGACTAGCGTCCTACGAGCAGTACTTC
CDR3aa: CASSTPGLASYEQYF

d_gene: TRBD2
j_gene: TRBJ2-1
v_gene: TRBV2
abundance: NA
CDR3nt: TGTGCCAGCTCGAGCGGGACCTTCTACAATGAGCAGTTCTTC
CDR3aa: CASSSGTFYNEQFF

d_gene: TRBD1
j_gene: TRBJ2-6
v_gene: TRBV19
abundance: NA
CDR3nt: TGTGCCAGTAGTATGGGTAGGGGGCGGACCACTGGGGCCAACGTCCTGACTTTC
CDR3aa: CASSMGRGRTTGANVLTF

d_gene: TRBD1
j_gene: TRBJ1-1
v_gene: TRBV10-3
abundance: NA
CDR3nt: TGTGCCATCAGTGACGGGACAGGGAGGGGGAGGATGAACACTGAAGCTTTCTTT
CDR3aa: CAISDGTGRGRMNTEAFF

d_gene: NA
j_gene: TRBJ2-7
v_gene: TRBV3-1/TRBV3-2
abundance: NA
CDR3nt: TGTGCCAGCAGCCAAGGTCCTAGCTTCCACGAGCAGTACTTC
CDR3aa: CASSQGPSFHEQYF

d_gene: NA
j_gene: TRBJ2-7
v_gene: TRBV21-1
abundance: NA
CDR3nt: TGTGCCAGCATCCTAAGGGACTGCCTGGCCTACGAGCAGTACTTC
CDR3aa: CASILRDCLAYEQYF

d_gene: TRBD2
j_gene: TRBJ2-1
v_gene: TRBV19
abundance: NA
CDR3nt: TGTGCCAGTAAGTTGGGAGGGAGGGCCGCGAATGAGCAGTTCTTC
CDR3aa: CASKLGGRAANEQFF

d_gene: TRBD2
j_gene: TRBJ2-1
v_gene: TRBV19
abundance: NA
CDR3nt: TGTGCCAGTAGTAACAGCGGGGGGTGGGAGCAGTTCTTC
CDR3aa: CASSNSGGWEQFF

d_gene: TRBD2
j_gene: TRBJ2-5
v_gene: TRBV7-9
abundance: NA
CDR3nt: TGTGCCAGCAAACTAGCGGGAGGACAAGAGACCCAGTACTTC
CDR3aa: CASKLAGGQETQYF

d_gene: NA
j_gene: TRBJ2-7
v_gene: TRBV3-1/TRBV3-2
abundance: NA
CDR3nt: TGTGCCAGCAGCAGAATGTTGCCGGGTTCGGCCTACGAGCAGTACTTC
CDR3aa: CASSRMLPGSAYEQYF

d_gene: TRBD1
j_gene: TRBJ1-2
v_gene: TRBV6-5
abundance: NA
CDR3nt: TGTGCCAGCAGGGACGGACAGGGACCTAACTATGGCTACACCTTC
CDR3aa: CASRDGQGPNYGYTF

d_gene: TRBD1
j_gene: TRBJ2-1
v_gene: TRBV20-1
abundance: NA
CDR3nt: TGCAGTGCTAGTAGTATCGGACAGGGGATACATGGTGATGAGCAGTTCTTC
CDR3aa: CSASSIGQGIHGDEQFF

d_gene: TRBD1
j_gene: TRBJ1-1
v_gene: TRBV28
abundance: NA
CDR3nt: TGTGCCAGCAGTTCGTACAGGGGGAACACTGAAGCTTTCTTT
CDR3aa: CASSSYRGNTEAFF

d_gene: NA
j_gene: TRBJ1-6
v_gene: TRBV7-9
abundance: NA
CDR3nt: TGTGCCAGCAGCTTAGGGCTTCCCAATTCACCCCTCCACTTT
CDR3aa: CASSLGLPNSPLHF

d_gene: TRBD1
j_gene: TRBJ2-1
v_gene: TRBV7-8
abundance: few
CDR3nt: TGTGCCAGCAGCGTAGGCGGGACAGGGACGTACAATGAGCAGTTCTTC
CDR3aa: CASSVGGTGTYNEQFF

d_gene: NA
j_gene: TRBJ1-2
v_gene: TRBV6-5
abundance: NA
CDR3nt: TGTGCCACGGGGGATTATGGCTACACCTTC
CDR3aa: CATGDYGYTF

d_gene: NA
j_gene: TRBJ2-2
v_gene: TRBV4-2
abundance: NA
CDR3nt: TGTGCCAGCAGCCCAGACTCCGGGGAGCTGTTTTTT
CDR3aa: CASSPDSGELFF

d_gene: TRBD1
j_gene: TRBJ1-6
v_gene: TRBV5-1
abundance: NA
CDR3nt: TGCGCCAGCAGCCTAGCCCAGGGGGCGGATTCACCCCTCCACTTT
CDR3aa: CASSLAQGADSPLHF

d_gene: TRBD1
j_gene: TRBJ2-7
v_gene: TRBV14
abundance: once
CDR3nt: TGTGCCAGCACCCGGACAGGGAGAGCGTACGAGCAGTACTTC
CDR3aa: CASTRTGRAYEQYF

d_gene: TRBD2
j_gene: TRBJ2-3
v_gene: TRBV5-1
abundance: NA
CDR3nt: TGCGCCAGCAGCCTCCGGACTAGCGGGAGCACAGATACGCAGTATTTT
CDR3aa: CASSLRTSGSTDTQYF

d_gene: NA
j_gene: TRBJ1-5
v_gene: TRBV28
abundance: NA
CDR3nt: TGTGCCAGCAGTTTGGTCAGTCAGCCCCAGCATTTT
CDR3aa: CASSLVSQPQHF

d_gene: NA
j_gene: TRBJ1-6
v_gene: TRBV28
abundance: NA
CDR3nt: TGTGCCAGCAGCACTGCTCCGACAAACGCAGGGAATTCACCCCTCCACTTT
CDR3aa: CASSTAPTNAGNSPLHF

d_gene: TRBD1
j_gene: TRBJ1-4
v_gene: TRBV4-1
abundance: NA
CDR3nt: TGCGCCAGCAGCCCGGTGGGGGCAGGGGGTGAAAAACTGTTTTTT
CDR3aa: CASSPVGAGGEKLFF

d_gene: NA
j_gene: TRBJ2-7
v_gene: TRBV3-1/TRBV3-2
abundance: NA
CDR3nt: TGTGCCAGCGGGAGCTCCTACGAGCAGTACTTC
CDR3aa: CASGSSYEQYF

d_gene: TRBD1
j_gene: TRBJ2-2
v_gene: TRBV7-9
abundance: NA
CDR3nt: TGTGCCAGCAGCGCCCGGGACAGTAACACCGGGGAGCTGTTTTTT
CDR3aa: CASSARDSNTGELFF

d_gene: NA
j_gene: TRBJ2-2
v_gene: TRBV11-2
abundance: NA
CDR3nt: TGTGCCAGCAGCTTATTACGGGACATAAACACCGGGGAGCTGTTTTTT
CDR3aa: CASSLLRDINTGELFF

d_gene: NA
j_gene: TRBJ2-1
v_gene: TRBV7-3
abundance: NA
CDR3nt: TGTGCCAGCGGAGGCGGTCCCTCCTACAATGAGCAGTTCTTC
CDR3aa: CASGGGPSYNEQFF

d_gene: NA
j_gene: TRBJ1-6
v_gene: TRBV4-1
abundance: NA
CDR3nt: TGCGCCAGCAGCACAGGAAATTCACCCCTCCACTTT
CDR3aa: CASSTGNSPLHF

d_gene: TRBD2
j_gene: TRBJ2-3
v_gene: TRBV4-2
abundance: NA
CDR3nt: TGTGCCAGCAGCCAGGATTTAGCGGGGGGGACAGATACGCAGTATTTT
CDR3aa: CASSQDLAGGTDTQYF

d_gene: NA
j_gene: TRBJ1-5
v_gene: TRBV6-5
abundance: few
CDR3nt: TGTGCCAGCAGACCCACAGGGTTGGCTCAGCCCCAGCATTTT
CDR3aa: CASRPTGLAQPQHF

d_gene: TRBD1
j_gene: TRBJ2-7
v_gene: TRBV6-4
abundance: NA
CDR3nt: TGTGCCAGCCATACCCCGGGACAGTCCTACGAGCAGTATTTC
CDR3aa: CASHTPGQSYEQYF

d_gene: NA
j_gene: TRBJ1-6
v_gene: TRBV28
abundance: NA
CDR3nt: TGTGCCAGCAGTTCCCTTACCTTTGACTCTAATTCACCCCTCCACTTT
CDR3aa: CASSSLTFDSNSPLHF

d_gene: TRBD1
j_gene: TRBJ1-2
v_gene: TRBV7-8
abundance: once
CDR3nt: TGTGCCAGCAGCTTAGCGCGATTCATTGGACAGGGGAGGGATGGCTACACCTTC
CDR3aa: CASSLARFIGQGRDGYTF

d_gene: TRBD1
j_gene: TRBJ1-3
v_gene: TRBV5-1
abundance: NA
CDR3nt: TGCGCCAGCAGCTTGGGTGGGACAGGGGACGGAAACACCATATATTTT
CDR3aa: CASSLGGTGDGNTIYF

d_gene: TRBD2
j_gene: TRBJ2-5
v_gene: TRBV4-2
abundance: NA
CDR3nt: TGTGCCAGCAGCCAAGAGACTAGCGGGGGGCACGAGACCCAGTACTTC
CDR3aa: CASSQETSGGHETQYF

d_gene: NA
j_gene: TRBJ2-2
v_gene: TRBV27
abundance: few
CDR3nt: TGTGCCAGCAGCCCGTACAGGGCTACCGGGGAGCTGTTTTTT
CDR3aa: CASSPYRATGELFF

d_gene: TRBD1
j_gene: TRBJ1-5
v_gene: TRBV3-1/TRBV3-2
abundance: NA
CDR3nt: TGTGCCAGCAGCCCAGGACAGGGTGAGAATCAGCCCCAGCATTTT
CDR3aa: CASSPGQGENQPQHF

d_gene: NA
j_gene: TRBJ1-1
v_gene: TRBV28
abundance: NA
CDR3nt: TGTGCCAGCAGTCCCGAGGTTGTGTTGAACACTGAAGCTTTCTTT
CDR3aa: CASSPEVVLNTEAFF